What follows describes a single T cell receptor beta chain. No antigen is known for it. This entry is derived from a study of OX40 agonist ivuxolimab in advanced cancers. On the study more broadly: An anti-OX40 (CD134) antibody with agonistic activity, ivuxolimab, was administered to patients. Cohort: approximately 79% men, mean age approximately 66, aged about 20 to 80.

Trimming cost V 0 bases and J 5 bases; bases outside gene matches: 6. The germline CDR1 and CDR2 sequences are SGDLS and YYNGEE. The CDR3 covers 15 residues. Assay used: immunoSEQ multiplex PCR; TCRdb lists only in-frame clones, some missing. The repertoire holds some 89,000 clones, with under 90% as singletons. General study points: Expanded clones belonging to CD8+ T cells outnumbered, on average, those of CD4+.

This sequence joins TRBV9 and TRBJ2-7; 9 positions agree with TRBD1. The source was CD4+ or CD8+ T cells sorted from blood, collected in a trial of the OX40 agonist ivuxolimab. The receptor comes from an adult with an advanced solid tumor such as melanoma, head and neck, liver or kidney cancer. The CDR3 DNA sequence: TGTGCCAGCAGCGTAGAGGGACAGGGAATGGACGAGCAGTACTTC. It codes for CASSVEGQGMDEQYF. Variable domain in full (rest from reference TRBV9 and TRBJ2-7): DSGVTQTPKHLITATGQRVTLRCSPRSGDLSVYWYQQSLDQGLQFLIQYYNGEERAKGNILERFSAQQFPDLHSELNLSSLELGDSALYFCASSVEGQGMDEQYFGPGTRLTVT.